The clone carrying this TCR beta chain was detected a few times. The antigen is undetermined. It was with a sample-barcoded 5' primer and a J-beta primer mix that a second PCR of about 6 to 11 cycles was run. Every single cDNA molecule received a tag from a template-switch adaptor with 12 random nucleotides. Sequencing recovered at least 2.5 million CDR3-containing paired-end reads from each sample. Each CDR3 protein is one row after TCRdb ran MiXCR on the 5' RACE reads. The data hold some 1,800,000 distinct CDR3 sequences, with about two fifths observed a single time. These data belong to a study of blood T cells in healthy people across ages. Study findings and constraints: TCR beta diversity, measured per million T cells, fell in a roughly linear way with age. Underestimates were what the diversity estimates from one million T cells were considered to be.

The trim removed 4 bases at V and 7 bases at J, leaving 10 bases unmatched. This CDR3 comprises 15 residues. Germline-derived CDR1 and CDR2 are SGDLS and YYNGEE. Sequencing was performed on blood. The TCR sequence derives from a human donor in good health. The J gene is TRBJ2-1, the V gene TRBV9, with 8 bases matching TRBD2. As DNA, the CDR3 is TGTGCCAGCAGCTACGGACTAGCTGAGGGGAATGAGCAGTTCTTC. Protein product: CASSYGLAEGNEQFF.